These T cell receptor beta chains were read from a single sample in a study of T cell changes during pregnancy in multiple sclerosis. Produced via immunoSEQ multiplex PCR; TCRdb's table is partial and in-frame only. The table shows around 42,000 clones, with about 91% occurring only once. The specimen comprised CD4+ T cells from peripheral blood mononuclear cells, sampled in the second trimester of pregnancy. The receptors stem from a female donor in good health, enrolled as a control in a pregnancy study. Each CDR3 is given with its conserved first and last residue. The D gene is left open where the match is weak. Size values are once, few and many counts, or a class for expanded clones, and some rows have none.

V gene	clone size	D gene	J gene	CDR3 DNA	CDR3 protein
TRBV6-5	.	TRBD2	TRBJ2-5	TGTGCCAGCAGTTACGTGGCGGGGGGGCAGCAAGAGACCCAGTACTTC	CASSYVAGGQQETQYF
TRBV4-1	once	.	TRBJ1-5	TGCGCCAGCAGCCAACTAACTCCTAGCAATCAGCCCCAGCATTTT	CASSQLTPSNQPQHF
TRBV10-2	.	TRBD1	TRBJ1-1	TGCGCCAGCAGGGACACAGGGGAAAGACGATTTTTGAACACTGAAGCTTTCTTT	CASRDTGERRFLNTEAFF
TRBV5-1	.	.	TRBJ1-5	TGCGCCAGCAGCTTTTCAGGGAATAGCAATCAGCCCCAGCATTTT	CASSFSGNSNQPQHF
TRBV6-1	.	.	TRBJ2-7	TGTGCCAGCAGCCGCGACAGGTGGTACGAGCAGTACTTC	CASSRDRWYEQYF
TRBV9	.	TRBD2	TRBJ2-3	TGTGCCAGCAGCGTAGGGGCTAGCGGGAGTGGCGGCACAGATACGCAGTATTTT	CASSVGASGSGGTDTQYF
TRBV5-1	.	.	TRBJ1-5	TGCGCCAGCAGCTTGGAGGTGATGGGACTACAACCGATACTTAGCAATCAGCCCCAGCATTTT	CASSLEVMGLQPILSNQPQHF
TRBV29-1	.	TRBD2	TRBJ2-3	TGCAGCGCCTCGTTGGGGACTAGTACAGATACGCAGTATTTT	CSASLGTSTDTQYF
TRBV6-5	.	.	TRBJ1-1	TGTGCCAGCAGTTACTCGGCGGTCTTGAACACTGAAGCTTTCTTT	CASSYSAVLNTEAFF
TRBV4-1	.	TRBD2	TRBJ2-5	TGCGCCAGCAGCCCAAGTCGGGGACTAGCGGGGGTCCAAGAGACCCAGTACTTC	CASSPSRGLAGVQETQYF
TRBV6-1	.	TRBD1	TRBJ1-2	TGTGCCAGCAGTGAAGCAGGGGGCGCGAGGGGCTACACCTTC	CASSEAGGARGYTF
TRBV7-2	.	.	TRBJ2-3	TGTGCCAGCAGGCGGACTGCAGATACGCAGTATTTT	CASRRTADTQYF
TRBV5-6	.	.	TRBJ1-4	TGTGCCAGCAGCTTGGACCGGGGGATAGGAACTAATGAAAAACTGTTTTTT	CASSLDRGIGTNEKLFF